This T cell receptor beta chain came from a study of T-cell reconstitution after alpha-beta-depleted transplantation in children listed by TCRdb under 2016. At the level of the whole study: Using TCR repertoire profiling, the study followed T-cell immune reconstitution in a quantitative way in children after TCRalphabeta/CD19-depleted allogeneic hematopoietic cell transplantation. What the research found in general, with its limitations: In some patients, the high TCRbeta diversity seen at day 60 was put down to recipient T cells and intrathymic progenitors that had survived conditioning. Over the following months the frequencies of hyperexpanded clones went down, and after one year T-cell counts and TCRbeta diversity were mostly credited to newly produced T cells. The apparently early recovery of alphabetaT-cell counts about two months after transplant reportedly depended on only several hundred rapidly expanded clones that came from non-depleted graft cells.

The library was built by means of PCR. The instrument given in TCRdb is Illumina HiSeq 2500. To normalize quantification of the TCRbeta repertoire, the TCR libraries were built with molecular barcoding that relied on unique molecular identifiers. In TCRdb, the public reads were trimmed at Q25 with fastp and aligned with MiXCR, with productive beta chains retained. Records with the same CDR3 protein are collapsed into one entry carrying the most frequent genes and DNA. Counted in this sample were 250,000 to 300,000 distinct CDR3 sequences; almost 8% of them appeared once. The ten top clones hold approximately 8.6% of the sample. The V end loses 0 bases and the J end loses 3 bases, and a stretch of 10 bases separates them. CDR1 and CDR2 are drawn from the germline V gene: SGHRS, YFSETQ. Counted from cysteine to phenylalanine, this CDR3 has 14 amino acids. Only the CDR3 DNA stays, 42 bases, in frame from base 1.

This clonotype was counted many times. Which antigen it targets is not known. There are no base qualities to consult, and no much larger clone falls within one base. The sample's treatment or condition, from its label and the paper: allogeneic hematopoietic cell transplantation with graft depleted of TCRalphabeta T cells and CD19 B cells. Transplant recipients were children who received TCRalphabeta/CD19-depleted allogeneic hematopoietic cell grafts. The chain is assembled from TRBV5-1 and TRBJ2-7; TRBD2 is possibly the D segment (6 matching bases). This clonotype was sampled from a female patient aged 2-15 years who had a stem cell transplant for Fanconi anemia, so the T cells may come from the graft donor. Sequenced here: peripheral blood, sampled 360 days after TCRalphabeta/CD19-depleted stem cell transplant. The DNA is TGCGCCAGCAGCTTGGCCGTGGGGGGCTACGAGCAGTACTTC. Its product reads: CASSLAVGGYEQYF. Outside the CDR3, residues come from the reference TRBV5-1 and TRBJ2-7 proteins, so the full variable domain is: KAGVTQTPRYLIKTRGQQVTLSCSPISGHRSVSWYQQTPGQGLQFLFEYFSETQRNKGNFPGRFSGRQFSNSRSEMNVSTLELGDSALYLCASSLAVGGYEQYFGPGTRLTVT.